These 27 T cell receptor beta chains were all obtained from the same sample, sequenced in a study of blood T cell repertoires in COVID-19. Here immunoSEQ multiplex PCR was the method, and the copy in TCRdb shows in-frame clones only, minus some. The sample lists under 300,000 clones, less than 90% occurring once. Sequenced: peripheral blood. The receptors here all came from a man aged 55 to 70 who had recovered from COVID-19.

This clone was detected only once. The CDR3 region has the DNA TGTGCCTGGAGCGACGGGGGGCTTAGCACCGGGGAGCTGTTTTTT. Its protein product is CAWSDGGLSTGELFF. The chain links TRBV30 to TRBJ2-2; possible D gene TRBD2, 7 bases. From germline, CDR1 is GTSNPN and CDR2 SVGIG (reference sequence). This CDR3 is built from 15 residues. Trimming took 3 bases from V and 4 from J, leaving 15 bases between them.

The chain uses TRBV5-1 and TRBJ1-4; 10 bases fit TRBD1. V lost 0 bases to trimming and J lost 8 bases; unmatched junction nucleotides: 4. The CDR3 consists of 15 residues. In germline, CDR1 is SGHRS, CDR2 YFSETQ. The CDR3 reads CASSLAVGQGEKLFF. DNA for the CDR3: TGCGCCAGCAGCTTGGCCGTGGGACAGGGGGAAAAACTGTTTTTT. The full variable domain, rest sourced from reference TRBV5-1 and TRBJ1-4, is KAGVTQTPRYLIKTRGQQVTLSCSPISGHRSVSWYQQTPGQGLQFLFEYFSETQRNKGNFPGRFSGRQFSNSRSEMNVSTLELGDSALYLCASSLAVGQGEKLFFGSGTQLSVL.

The chain combines TRBV29-1 with TRBJ1-1, with 7 positions matching TRBD1. With V trimmed by 7 bases and J by 0 bases, 11 bases remained unmatched. CDR1 is SQVTM, CDR2 ANQGSEA, per germline. This CDR3 spans 15 amino acids. The CDR3 spells CSAPGAGGMNTEAFF. In DNA, the CDR3 is TGCAGCGCACCAGGGGCAGGGGGAATGAACACTGAAGCTTTCTTT.

The chain uses TRBV15 and TRBJ2-7; 11 positions match TRBD1. Germline V CDR1 and CDR2: LNHNV, YYDKDF (reference sequence). V lost 1 base and J lost 6; bases outside the gene matches: 5. The CDR3 is 15 amino acids. The CDR3, as DNA: TGTGCCACCAGCAGAGGGAGGACAGGGGGCAGCGAGCAGTACTTC. It yields the protein CATSRGRTGGSEQYF.

J is TRBJ1-4 and V is TRBV5-1; tentative D call: TRBD1 (5 bases). CDR3 length: 17 residues. Germline assignment: CDR1 SGHRS and CDR2 YFSETQ. V gave up 0 bases and J gave up 5 bases, with 17 bases separating them. The CDR3 protein is CASSLDSGSGKNEKLFF. The DNA for the CDR3 is TGCGCCAGCAGCTTGGATTCTGGGTCAGGGAAAAATGAAAAACTGTTTTTT.

This chain links TRBV7-2 with TRBJ2-1; 12 nucleotides agree with TRBD2. This CDR3 is 15 amino acids long. Germline V gene lookup returns CDR1 SGHTA and CDR2 FQGNSA. V was pared by 5 bases and J by 7 bases, with 6 bases of the junction left unmatched. Here the CDR3 DNA reads TGTGCCAGCAGCCGCGATCTAGCGGGAGGGAATGAGCAGTTCTTC. Protein product: CASSRDLAGGNEQFF.

The chain links TRBV30 to TRBJ2-1, with a tentative D call TRBD1 (7 bases). The CDR3 has 16 amino acids. V lost 0 bases to trimming and J lost 12 bases, with 24 bases between them. Germline V gives CDR1 GTSNPN, CDR2 SVGIG (reference sequence). The CDR3 DNA reads TGTGCCTGGAGTGTAAGGGGGCTAGCGCTCCAGAGTGTGCAGTTCTTC. Translation: CAWSVRGLALQSVQFF.

The rearrangement uses TRBV7-9 and TRBJ2-5; D ambiguous. CDR3 length: 12 residues. V was shortened by 5 bases and J by 7 bases, with 11 bases between the two germline ends. CDR1 is SEHNR and CDR2 is FQNEAQ in the germline V gene (reference sequence). CDR3 sequence: CASSLAGGTQYF. The CDR3 DNA reads as TGTGCCAGCAGCCTTGCCGGCGGGACCCAGTACTTC.

V usage is TRBV27 and J usage is TRBJ1-4; 7 bases are a match to TRBD1. The length of the CDR3 is 16 residues. With V trimmed by 3 bases and J by 2 bases, 6 bases remained unmatched. CDR1 is MNHEY and CDR2 is SMNVEV in the germline V gene (reference sequence). The CDR3 DNA follows: TGTGCCAGCAGTTTTAACAGGGGTGTTACTAATGAAAAACTGTTTTTT. As protein: CASSFNRGVTNEKLFF.

The chain employs TRBV6-5 and TRBJ2-5, with a possible D match to TRBD2 (6 bases). Germline V CDR1 and CDR2: MNHEY, SVGAGI. The CDR3 totals 14 residues. The V and J ends lost 2 bases and 2 bases respectively, with 9 bases between them. The CDR3 protein is CASSYGGKQETQYF. CDR3 nucleotides: TGTGCCAGCAGTTACGGGGGGAAACAAGAGACCCAGTACTTC.

The V call is TRBV6-5, the J call TRBJ2-7; D is perhaps TRBD2 (6 bases). Germline V CDR1 and CDR2: MNHEY, SVGAGI. Trimming pared 8 bases from V and 3 bases from J, leaving 14 bases between. This CDR3 has 13 amino acids. The CDR3 here is CASRPTGSYEQYF. The DNA for the CDR3 is TGTGCCAGCCGACCCACCGGGAGCTACGAGCAGTACTTC.

This chain uses TRBV18 with TRBJ2-3; 7 bases match TRBD2. CDR1 and CDR2 from the germline V gene are KGHSH and LQKENI. The J segment lost 2 bases and the V segment lost 6 bases, leaving 11 bases of the junction unmatched. This CDR3 comprises 16 residues. The CDR3 DNA reads as TGTGCCAGCTCCCAGAGAAAGGGACTAATCACAGATACGCAGTATTTT. It is translated as CASSQRKGLITDTQYF.

The chain has TRBV5-6 and TRBJ2-5, with 7 bases fitting TRBD1. CDR3 length: 15 amino acids. With V trimmed by 0 bases and J by 7 bases, 9 bases remained unmatched. Germline-derived CDR1 and CDR2 are SGHDT and YYEEEE. The CDR3 DNA is TGTGCCAGCAGCTTGGCCTTTGGGGCAGGGGGGACCCAGTACTTC. Its protein is CASSLAFGAGGTQYF.

The chain is built from TRBV6-1 and TRBJ1-2; a weak D match, TRBD1 (5 bases). Germline CDR1 is MNHNS and CDR2 is SASEGT. The CDR3 totals 15 residues. V shed 2 bases and J shed 0 bases, with 10 bases lying between them. The CDR3 reads CASSEQGASNYGYTF. In nucleotides, the CDR3 is TGTGCCAGCAGTGAACAAGGGGCGTCTAACTATGGCTACACCTTC.

V gene TRBV5-5 combines with J gene TRBJ1-5, with D perhaps matching TRBD1 (6 bases). The CDR3 is made up of 17 amino acids. V shed 3 bases and J shed 7 bases, with 23 bases lying between them. CDR1 SGHKS and CDR2 YYEKEE come from the germline V gene (reference sequence). The CDR3 protein is CASSYANTGTGTQPQHF. The CDR3 coding sequence is TGTGCCAGCAGCTACGCGAATACAGGCACGGGGACACAGCCCCAGCATTTT.

The chain recombines TRBV9 with TRBJ2-1; TRBD2 might be the D (6 bases). V was trimmed by 4 bases and J by 15 bases, leaving 17 bases between them. Germline lookup yields CDR1 SGDLS and CDR2 YYNGEE. The CDR3 contains 12 residues. The CDR3 loop is CASSRVTSPGFF. The CDR3 region has the DNA TGTGCCAGCAGCCGCGTTACTAGCCCTGGGTTCTTC.

This clone showed up just a few times. The chain has TRBV4-1 and TRBJ1-3, with D tentatively TRBD1 (5 bases). This CDR3 spans 15 amino acids. Between the trimmed V and J ends, which lost 8 bases and 0 bases, there was a span of 14 bases. The V gene's germline CDR1 is MGHRA and CDR2 YSYEKL. The CDR3: CASGTGISSGNTIYF. The DNA of the CDR3 is TGCGCCAGCGGAACAGGCATTAGCTCTGGAAACACCATATATTTT.

The chain couples TRBV7-8 to TRBJ2-2; 14 nucleotides align to TRBD2. V was clipped by 5 bases and J by 5 bases; unmatched bases: 16. This CDR3 is built from 20 residues. Germline V CDR1 and CDR2: SGHVS, FQNEAQ. The CDR3 DNA reads TGTGCCAGCAGCCCCGGGCGGGGACTAGCGGGAGAGAGGTCAACCGGGGAGCTGTTTTTT. Amino acids: CASSPGRGLAGERSTGELFF.

The rearrangement uses TRBV29-1 and TRBJ2-5, with 10 bases matching TRBD1. V dropped 7 bases and J dropped 1; count of bases not matched to a gene: 6. Germline lookup yields CDR1 SQVTM and CDR2 ANQGSEA. This CDR3 spans 14 amino acids. CDR3 DNA sequence: TGCAGCGCTACGGACAGGGGGGCCCAAGAGACCCAGTACTTC. Protein sequence: CSATDRGAQETQYF.

This rearrangement joins TRBV5-1 to TRBJ2-5; 9 positions agree with TRBD2. Germline-derived CDR1 and CDR2 are SGHRS and YFSETQ. The CDR3 is made up of 14 amino acids. Trimming took 6 bases from V and 1 from J; bases not matched to a gene: 4. The CDR3 bases are TGCGCCAGCAATCCAGCGGGGGGCCAAGAGACCCAGTACTTC. Amino acid sequence: CASNPAGGQETQYF.

The chain recombines TRBV27 with TRBJ2-7; tentative D call: TRBD1 (5 bases). V was clipped by 1 base and J by 5 bases, with 9 bases between them. Germline V gives CDR1 MNHEY, CDR2 SMNVEV (reference sequence). CDR3 length: 13 amino acids. CDR3 residues: CASSLFGRDEQYF. Written as DNA, the CDR3 is TGTGCCAGCAGTTTATTCGGCAGGGACGAGCAGTACTTC.

The chain uses TRBV19 and TRBJ2-3, with 14 bases lining up with TRBD2. This CDR3 is 15 amino acids long. CDR1 and CDR2 from the germline V gene are LNHDA and SQIVND (reference sequence). Trimming cost V 3 bases and J 9 bases; bases outside gene matches: 5. The CDR3 region is CASSMGTSGGPTQYF. In DNA form, the CDR3 reads TGTGCCAGTAGTATGGGGACTAGCGGGGGCCCAACGCAGTATTTT. The complete variable domain, with remaining parts taken from reference TRBV19 and TRBJ2-3, reads DGGITQSPKYLFRKEGQNVTLSCEQNLNHDAMYWYRQDPGQGLRLIYYSQIVNDFQKGDIAEGYSVSREKKESFPLTVTSAQKNPTAFYLCASSMGTSGGPTQYFGPGTRLTVL.

This clone turned up a few times. The V and J genes are TRBV11-2 and TRBJ1-3; TRBD1 aligns across 7 bases. The CDR3 length is 16 residues. Trimming took 5 bases from V and 2 from J; bases not matched to a gene: 9. CDR1 and CDR2 from the germline V gene are SGHAT and FQNNGV. The CDR3 nucleotides are TGTGCCAGCAGCCCTCCCCAGACAGGGCCTGGAAACACCATATATTTT. It translates to CASSPPQTGPGNTIYF. Combining the CDR3 with reference TRBV11-2 and TRBJ1-3 gives the whole variable domain EAGVAQSPRYKIIEKRQSVAFWCNPISGHATLYWYQQILGQGPKLLIQFQNNGVVDDSQLPKDRFSAERLKGVDSTLKIQPAKLEDSAVYLCASSPPQTGPGNTIYFGEGSWLTVV.

This clone appeared once. This chain connects TRBV28 to TRBJ2-4; D possibly corresponds to TRBD1 (5 bases). This CDR3 comprises 16 residues. The V gene lost 2 bases and the J gene lost 0 bases, with 11 bases spanning the gap. Germline V gene data show CDR1 as MDHEN and CDR2 as SYDVKM. CDR3: CASSLTGRLAKNIQYF. The CDR3 DNA reads TGTGCCAGCAGTTTAACAGGACGACTAGCCAAAAACATTCAGTACTTC.

The chain links TRBV19 to TRBJ1-1; 9 nucleotides match TRBD1. Germline V gene lookup returns CDR1 LNHDA and CDR2 SQIVND (reference sequence). The CDR3 has 13 residues. Trimming removed 6 bases from V and 7 bases from J; junction bases left unmatched: 6. The CDR3 region has the DNA TGTGCCAGTAGCCAGGACAGGGGTAGTGAAGCTTTCTTT. Protein sequence: CASSQDRGSEAFF.

The chain has TRBV5-1 and TRBJ1-2; 7 bases match TRBD1. J was trimmed by 2 bases and V by 0 bases; bases with no gene match: 7. Germline assignment: CDR1 SGHRS and CDR2 YFSETQ. The CDR3 consists of 16 residues. CDR3 loop: CASSLAGAGGNYGYTF. CDR3 in DNA: TGCGCCAGCAGCTTGGCCGGGGCAGGGGGGAACTATGGCTACACCTTC. Looking up the rest from reference TRBV5-1 and TRBJ1-2 gives the full variable domain: KAGVTQTPRYLIKTRGQQVTLSCSPISGHRSVSWYQQTPGQGLQFLFEYFSETQRNKGNFPGRFSGRQFSNSRSEMNVSTLELGDSALYLCASSLAGAGGNYGYTFGSGTRLTVV.

J is TRBJ2-5 and V is TRBV12-3 or TRBV12-4; 8 bases align to TRBD2. This CDR3 region has 12 residues. The J segment lost 7 bases and the V segment lost 6 bases, leaving 4 bases of the junction unmatched. CDR3 nucleotides: TGTGCCAGCAGGCGGGGGGAGGGGACCCAGTACTTC. Amino acids: CASRRGEGTQYF.